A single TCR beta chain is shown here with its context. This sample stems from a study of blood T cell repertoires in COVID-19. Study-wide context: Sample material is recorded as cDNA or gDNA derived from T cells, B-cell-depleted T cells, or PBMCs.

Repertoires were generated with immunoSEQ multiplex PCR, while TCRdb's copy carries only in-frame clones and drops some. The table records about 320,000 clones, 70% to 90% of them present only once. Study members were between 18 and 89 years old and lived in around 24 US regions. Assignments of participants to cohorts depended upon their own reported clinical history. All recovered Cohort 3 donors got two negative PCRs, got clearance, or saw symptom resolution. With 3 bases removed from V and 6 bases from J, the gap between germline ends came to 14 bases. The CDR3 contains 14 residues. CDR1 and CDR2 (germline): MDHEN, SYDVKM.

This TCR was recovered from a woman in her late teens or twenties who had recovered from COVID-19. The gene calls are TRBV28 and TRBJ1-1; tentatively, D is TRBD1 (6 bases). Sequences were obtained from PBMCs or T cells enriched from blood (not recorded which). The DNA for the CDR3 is TGTGCCAGCAGTTTCGGCAGGGGATTCGCTGAAGCTTTCTTT. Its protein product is CASSFGRGFAEAFF.